The 31 T cell receptor beta chains in this list originate from one sample, sequenced in a study of T cell repertoires in cytomegalovirus infection. TCRdb reprocessed the reads with MiXCR, giving one entry per CDR3 protein. The sample lists fewer than 130,000 distinct CDR3 sequences, under 45% occurring once. No antigen has been assigned to these receptors. Sample: CD8+ T cells from cultured PBMCs, taken from culture after CMV antigen stimulation. The receptors originated from a human donor in good health (CMV status not recorded). Some clones in this sample may be carry-over from other donors' samples.

This sequence joins TRBV28 and TRBJ2-7; D may match TRBD1 or TRBD2 (8 bases each). The CDR3 loop spans 17 amino acids. Germline assignment: CDR1 MDHEN and CDR2 SYDVKM. Between the trimmed V and J ends, which lost 5 bases and 5 bases, there was a span of 25 bases. This chain's CDR3 is CASSGGTGPGGVDEQYF. The CDR3 coding sequence is TGTGCCAGCAGTGGGGGGACAGGCCCCGGGGGGGTGGACGAGCAGTACTTC.

The chain joins TRBV12-3 or TRBV12-4 to TRBJ2-4, with a possible D match to TRBD2 (5 bases). The CDR3 loop spans 15 amino acids. V shed 1 base and J shed 9 bases, with 16 bases lying between them. In DNA form, the CDR3 reads TGTGCCAGCAGTTTAGAAGGCAGCGGCAGGAGCATTCAGTACTTC. Translated, it gives CASSLEGSGRSIQYF.

As regards this clonotype: Relative to the germline gene, one junction end is altered; a read error may explain this. The CDR3 DNA is TGTGTCAGCAGCCCAGCTAGCGGGGGCCTTTCTTACGAGCAGTACTTC. It specifies CVSSPASGGLSYEQYF. This rearrangement joins TRBV5-6 to TRBJ2-7; 10 bases match TRBD2. Germline V lookup: CDR1 SGHDT, CDR2 YYEEEE. CDR3 length: 16 amino acids.

In this sample, this clonotype turned up many times. The chain employs TRBV19 and TRBJ2-7, with a weak D call TRBD2 (5 bases). The CDR3 length is 13 residues. The V end lost 11 bases, the J end lost 6 bases, and 20 bases lay between the germline ends. Germline V gene lookup returns CDR1 LNHDA and CDR2 SQIVND (reference sequence). In nucleotides, the CDR3 is TGTGCCTCATCAGGCATCGCCAGCGGCGAGCAGTACTTC. Its translation is CASSGIASGEQYF.

The V gene is TRBV27, the J gene TRBJ1-1; tentatively, D is TRBD1 (6 bases). In germline, CDR1 is MNHEY, CDR2 SMNVEV (reference sequence). There are 14 residues in the CDR3. V gave up 1 base and J gave up 4 bases, with 10 bases separating them. CDR3 bases: TGTGCCAGCAGTTTATACAGGGAGGGCACTGAAGCTTTCTTT. This encodes CASSLYREGTEAFF.

This clonotype was counted only a few times. The V gene is TRBV12-3 or TRBV12-4, the J gene TRBJ1-5; D is unresolved. CDR3 length: 15 residues. V lost 0 bases and J 3 bases, leaving 9 bases between the germline ends. DNA for the CDR3: TGTGCCAGCAGTTTAGCCGGACGGGACAATCAGCCCCAGCATTTT. This sequence encodes CASSLAGRDNQPQHF.

The V call is TRBV5-6, the J call TRBJ2-7; D possibly corresponds to TRBD2 (6 bases). V was clipped by 7 bases and J by 1 base, with 15 bases between them. The CDR3 totals 14 residues. Looked up from germline, CDR1 is SGHDT and CDR2 is YYEEEE. CDR3 sequence reads: CASSWEDNSYEQYF. CDR3 nucleotide sequence: TGTGCCAGCTCCTGGGAGGACAATTCCTACGAGCAGTACTTC.

This chain links TRBV5-6 with TRBJ1-1; 7 nucleotides line up with TRBD1. CDR1 SGHDT and CDR2 YYEEEE come from the germline V gene. This CDR3 has 13 residues. V dropped 3 bases and J dropped 6; count of bases not matched to a gene: 5. The CDR3, as DNA: TGTGCCAGCAGCTGGGACAGAGGGCCTGAAGCTTTCTTT. Translating gives CASSWDRGPEAFF.

This clonotype was observed many times. The V gene is TRBV7-8, the J gene TRBJ1-1; D is unclear. The CDR3 spans 12 residues. The germline V and J ends were trimmed by 5 bases and 3 bases, with 7 bases remaining between them. Germline loops: CDR1 SGHVS, CDR2 FQNEAQ. The CDR3 DNA reads TGTGCCAGCAGCCCGCTGGACACTGAAGCTTTCTTT. It codes for CASSPLDTEAFF.

Only a few counts were recorded for this clonotype. The chain links TRBV7-8 to TRBJ2-3; D might be TRBD2 (6 bases). V was shortened by 0 bases and J by 5 bases, with 21 bases between the two germline ends. The CDR3 runs to 18 residues. The V gene's germline CDR1 is SGHVS and CDR2 FQNEAQ. CDR3 sequence (DNA): TGTGCCAGCAGCTTAGCGTTGGGGGACTTCCAGGGCGGAGATACGCAGTATTTT. Its protein product is CASSLALGDFQGGDTQYF.

The rearrangement uses TRBV12-3 or TRBV12-4 and TRBJ2-5; perhaps TRBD2 as D (6 bases). CDR3 length: 16 amino acids. Trimming shortened V by 2 bases and J by 3 bases, and 16 bases separated the two germline ends. The CDR3 region has the DNA TGTGCCAGCAGTTTATATCGTAGCGGTGGAAAAGAGACCCAGTACTTC. Protein: CASSLYRSGGKETQYF.

The CDR3 sequence: CASSRPETGEGWDEQFF. For the CDR3, the DNA is TGTGCCAGCAGCCGTCCCGAGACAGGGGAAGGATGGGATGAGCAGTTCTTC. The rearrangement joins TRBV28 to TRBJ2-1; 8 bases fit TRBD1. This CDR3 has 17 amino acids. CDR1 is MDHEN, CDR2 SYDVKM, per germline. V dropped 6 bases and J dropped 8; count of bases not matched to a gene: 18.

The V gene is TRBV5-1, the J gene TRBJ2-7; D may be TRBD1 (6 bases). The CDR3 is 15 amino acids. V dropped 4 bases and J dropped 2 bases, with 16 bases sitting between them. Germline V gene sequence: CDR1 SGHRS, CDR2 YFSETQ. CDR3 protein: CASSPGHFATYEQYF. The CDR3 DNA reads TGCGCCAGCAGCCCGGGACACTTCGCCACCTACGAGCAGTACTTC. The whole variable domain, remainder taken from reference TRBV5-1 and TRBJ2-7, is KAGVTQTPRYLIKTRGQQVTLSCSPISGHRSVSWYQQTPGQGLQFLFEYFSETQRNKGNFPGRFSGRQFSNSRSEMNVSTLELGDSALYLCASSPGHFATYEQYFGPGTRLTVT.

The chain links TRBV6-6 to TRBJ1-3, with D hard to call. V was trimmed by 0 bases and J by 0 bases, leaving 6 bases between them. CDR3 size: 15 residues. The germline gives CDR1 MNHNY, CDR2 SVGAGI (reference sequence). The CDR3: CASSYSAGSGNTIYF. DNA of the CDR3: TGTGCCAGCAGTTACTCTGCAGGCTCTGGAAACACCATATATTTT.

In DNA, the CDR3 is TGCGCCAGCAGCCAAATACTACAATGGGGACAGAGCTCTGGAAACACCATATATTTT. Translating it yields CASSQILQWGQSSGNTIYF. The V and J genes are TRBV4-3 and TRBJ1-3; 7 bases line up with TRBD1. Germline CDR1 and CDR2: LGHNA and YSLEER. V gave up 2 bases and J gave up 0 bases; unmatched junction bases: 13. There are 19 residues in the CDR3.

This clonotype was picked up a small number of times. The chain combines TRBV3-1 with TRBJ1-2; D is uncertain. Trimming cost V 6 bases and J 2 bases, with 13 bases left between them. This CDR3 is 14 amino acids long. Germline loops: CDR1 LGHDT, CDR2 YNNKEL (reference sequence). The CDR3 coding sequence is TGTGCCAGCAGGCCGTCACAGTGGAACTATGGCTACACCTTC. This gives the protein CASRPSQWNYGYTF.

The rearrangement links TRBV10-3 to TRBJ2-1; 7 bases are a match to TRBD1. V dropped 0 bases and J dropped 4; count of bases not matched to a gene: 3. This CDR3 is built from 15 residues. Germline CDR1 and CDR2: ENHRY and SYGVKD. CDR3 region: CAISESETGYNEQFF. In DNA form, the CDR3 reads TGTGCCATCAGTGAGTCAGAGACAGGGTACAATGAGCAGTTCTTC.

The table lists this clonotype with a few counts. The V and J genes are TRBV7-2 and TRBJ1-1, with D unresolved. Germline V lookup: CDR1 SGHTA, CDR2 FQGNSA. V dropped 5 bases and J dropped 1 base, with 11 bases sitting between them. The CDR3 runs to 14 residues. The CDR3 DNA is TGTGCCAGCAGCGGTATTGGGTGGAACACTGAAGCTTTCTTT. It yields the protein CASSGIGWNTEAFF. Complete variable domain (other parts from reference TRBV7-2 and TRBJ1-1): GAGVSQSPSNKVTEKGKDVELRCDPISGHTALYWYRQSLGQGLEFLIYFQGNSAPDKSGLPSDRFSAERTGGSVSTLTIQRTQQEDSAVYLCASSGIGWNTEAFFGQGTRLTVV.

This clonotype came up many times. The chain carries TRBV19 and TRBJ1-1; no firm D call. CDR1 LNHDA and CDR2 SQIVND come from the germline V gene (reference sequence). The CDR3 covers 14 residues. V lost 5 bases and J 4 bases, leaving 14 bases between the germline ends. For the CDR3, the DNA is TGTGCCAGTAGTGACTACACGGGGAGCACTGAAGCTTTCTTT. This sequence encodes CASSDYTGSTEAFF.

This clonotype has a count of ten or more. The chain links TRBV9 to TRBJ2-3; perhaps TRBD2 as D (5 bases). Germline assignment: CDR1 SGDLS and CDR2 YYNGEE. V dropped 0 bases and J dropped 4 bases, with 9 bases sitting between them. The CDR3 consists of 14 residues. The CDR3 region has the DNA TGTGCCAGCAGCGTAGGGCTAGCAGCAGATACGCAGTATTTT. Amino acid sequence: CASSVGLAADTQYF.

Ten or more counts support this clonotype. V and J are TRBV6-1 and TRBJ2-3; 7 bases match TRBD2. The CDR3 length is 15 residues. Germline V CDR1 and CDR2: MNHNS, SASEGT. V shed 5 bases and J 2 bases; nucleotides not matched to a gene: 7. The chain's CDR3 is CASSPGGTDTDTQYF. The CDR3 DNA reads as TGTGCCAGCAGTCCCGGGGGGACCGACACAGATACGCAGTATTTT.

This clonotype was seen more than once but under ten times. The gene calls are TRBV19 and TRBJ2-1; D possibly corresponds to TRBD2 (5 bases). This CDR3 is built from 14 residues. Trimming shortened V by 1 base and J by 7 bases, and 11 bases separated the two germline ends. Germline V CDR1 and CDR2: LNHDA, SQIVND (reference sequence). Here the CDR3 reads CASSIAGFLNEQFF. The CDR3 DNA reads as TGTGCCAGTAGTATAGCGGGATTTTTGAATGAGCAGTTCTTC.

This clonotype was detected only a few times. The V and J genes are TRBV6-6 and TRBJ2-7; D may be TRBD2 (5 bases). Germline CDR1 reads MNHNY; CDR2 reads SVGAGI (reference sequence). V was clipped by 5 bases and J by 7 bases, with 18 bases between them. The CDR3 sequence is 14 residues long. The CDR3 region is CASSAFSGIREQYF. CDR3 sequence (DNA): TGTGCCAGCAGTGCCTTCTCGGGGATTCGAGAGCAGTACTTC.

This chain joins TRBV19 and TRBJ2-1; tentatively, D is TRBD2 (5 bases). Germline V gives CDR1 LNHDA, CDR2 SQIVND (reference sequence). V was trimmed by 3 bases and J by 8 bases, leaving 20 bases between them. The CDR3 contains 16 residues. The chain's CDR3 is CASSIWIGMTSDEQFF. The CDR3 nucleotides are TGTGCCAGTAGTATTTGGATCGGGATGACCTCGGATGAGCAGTTCTTC. Together with reference TRBV19 and TRBJ2-1, the CDR3 gives the full variable domain: DGGITQSPKYLFRKEGQNVTLSCEQNLNHDAMYWYRQDPGQGLRLIYYSQIVNDFQKGDIAEGYSVSREKKESFPLTVTSAQKNPTAFYLCASSIWIGMTSDEQFFGPGTRLTVL.

The CDR3: CASSRGLSFTDTQYF. CDR3 nucleotides: TGTGCCAGCAGCCGGGGACTCTCGTTCACAGATACGCAGTATTTT. The chain joins TRBV7-2 to TRBJ2-3; tentatively, D is TRBD2 (6 bases). The V and J ends lost 5 bases and 2 bases respectively, with 14 bases between them. The CDR3 has 15 amino acids. In germline, CDR1 is SGHTA, CDR2 FQGNSA.

This clonotype has at least ten counts. The chain is built from TRBV7-2 and TRBJ1-2; 11 bases fit TRBD1. Germline V CDR1 and CDR2: SGHTA, FQGNSA. V shed 3 bases and J 7 bases; nucleotides not matched to a gene: 4. CDR3 size: 14 residues. The CDR3 DNA reads as TGTGCCAGCAGCTTCCCCGGACAGGGGGCTGGCTACACCTTC. Amino acid sequence: CASSFPGQGAGYTF.

This rearrangement joins TRBV4-1 to TRBJ1-1; 10 bases map to TRBD1. CDR3 length: 16 amino acids. V lost 4 bases, J lost 4 bases, and 9 bases stayed unmatched. The germline gives CDR1 MGHRA, CDR2 YSYEKL. CDR3 in amino acids: CASSPDGTGVGTEAFF. The CDR3 DNA reads as TGCGCCAGCAGCCCAGACGGGACAGGGGTGGGCACTGAAGCTTTCTTT.

The chain uses TRBV2 and TRBJ2-3; 13 bases agree with TRBD2. The junction had 4 bases not matched to a gene; V was cut back by 4 bases and J by 0 bases. The CDR3 totals 17 residues. Germline assignment: CDR1 SNHLY and CDR2 FYNNEI. The DNA for the CDR3 is TGTGCCAGCAGTGGACTAGCGGGGGGTGAAAGCACAGATACGCAGTATTTT. Translation gives CASSGLAGGESTDTQYF. The variable domain in full, with the rest retrieved from reference TRBV2 and TRBJ2-3, is EPEVTQTPSHQVTQMGQEVILRCVPISNHLYFYWYRQILGQKVEFLVSFYNNEISEKSEIFDDQFSVERPDGSNFTLKIRSTKLEDSAMYFCASSGLAGGESTDTQYFGPGTRLTVL.

The chain couples TRBV7-9 to TRBJ2-7, with D possibly TRBD2 on 7 matching bases. CDR1 and CDR2 (germline): SEHNR, FQNEAQ (reference sequence). This CDR3 contains 14 residues. The V end was cut by 5 bases, the J end by 3 bases, with 14 bases between. The CDR3 bases are TGTGCCAGCAGCGCTGCGGGGGCTGTCTACGAGCAGTACTTC. It is translated as CASSAAGAVYEQYF.

This chain joins TRBV13 and TRBJ2-7; possible D gene TRBD1, 6 bases. In germline, CDR1 is PRHDT, CDR2 FYEKMQ (reference sequence). The length of the CDR3 is 14 residues. The V gene lost 5 bases and the J gene lost 4 bases, with 15 bases spanning the gap. CDR3 protein: CASSPGEGKYEQYF. As DNA, the CDR3 is TGTGCCAGCAGCCCAGGGGAAGGCAAGTACGAGCAGTACTTC.

This clonotype was counted between two and nine times. The genes are TRBV7-8 and TRBJ2-7, with 7 bases fitting TRBD1. From germline, CDR1 is SGHVS and CDR2 FQNEAQ. V trimming: 5 bases; J trimming: 9 bases; junction bases outside the gene matches: 13. The CDR3 runs to 14 residues. CDR3 loop: CASSPTGQPLGQYF. The DNA for the CDR3 is TGTGCCAGCAGCCCGACGGGACAGCCCCTTGGGCAGTACTTC. The full variable domain, its missing parts supplied by reference TRBV7-8 and TRBJ2-7, is GAGVSQSPRYKVAKRGQDVALRCDPISGHVSLFWYQQALGQGPEFLTYFQNEAQLDKSGLPSDRFFAERPEGSVSTLKIQRTQQEDSAVYLCASSPTGQPLGQYFGPGTRLTVT.